This T cell receptor (beta chain) was sequenced for a study of blood T cell repertoires in COVID-19. The wider study: COVID-19 samples from acute and convalescent phases originated in the United States, Italy and Spain.

Clones were read by immunoSEQ multiplex PCR, and TCRdb kept only the in-frame ones, dropping some. The sample contains 200,000 to 250,000 clones, roughly nine tenths of which appear only once. The clonotype was recovered from a man aged 30-40 years with acute or convalescent COVID-19. Specimen: peripheral blood.

For the CDR3, the DNA is TGTGCCAGCAGTGTATTTGGGGCTGGAGAGACCCAGTACTTC. This codes for CASSVFGAGETQYF. This chain uses TRBV6-6 with TRBJ2-5; D possibly corresponds to TRBD1 (5 bases). Germline lookup yields CDR1 MNHNY and CDR2 SVGAGI (reference sequence). V was clipped by 5 bases and J by 4 bases, with 14 bases between them. The CDR3 covers 14 residues.